This T cell receptor (beta chain) was retrieved from a study of technical replicates of blood from a handful of donors. Trimming stripped 1 base from V and 1 base from J, with 8 bases between. The CDR3 runs to 14 residues. Germline CDR1 is SGHNT and CDR2 is YYREEE (reference sequence). Measured with immunoSEQ multiplex PCR; TCRdb has only the in-frame clones, and not every one. The repertoire holds about 64,000 clones, 86% seen once, with about 4.8% in the top ten. The TCR sequence derives from a human donor in good health. Some clones in this sample may be carry-over from other donors' samples. The rearrangement uses TRBV5-4 and TRBJ1-1; D not certain. The specimen sequenced was PBMCs. Written as DNA, the CDR3 is TGTGCCAGCAGCTTGCCTTTATCGAACACTGAAGCTTTCTTT. Encoded protein: CASSLPLSNTEAFF.